The clone carrying this TCR beta chain was counted only a few times. These data originate in a study of cytomegalovirus exposure and HLA in healthy donors. The junction had 9 bases not matched to a gene; V was cut back by 3 bases and J by 4 bases. The CDR3 has 17 residues. CDR1 and CDR2 from the germline V gene are WNHNN and SYGVQD (reference sequence). PCR involved 60 Vbeta and 13 Jbeta primers. Libraries were prepared by immunoSEQ multiplex PCR; TCRdb keeps only in-frame clonotypes and omits some of them. The sample consists of around 150,000 clones, roughly 76% of them appearing once. The chain joins TRBV10-1 to TRBJ2-1; 10 bases match TRBD2. Source material: PBMCs. This receptor was identified in a young man in good health and CMV-seronegative. The CDR3 region has the DNA TGCGCCAGCAGTGAAGCGGGAGGGCCCCGGCGGTACAATGAGCAGTTCTTC. It codes for CASSEAGGPRRYNEQFF.